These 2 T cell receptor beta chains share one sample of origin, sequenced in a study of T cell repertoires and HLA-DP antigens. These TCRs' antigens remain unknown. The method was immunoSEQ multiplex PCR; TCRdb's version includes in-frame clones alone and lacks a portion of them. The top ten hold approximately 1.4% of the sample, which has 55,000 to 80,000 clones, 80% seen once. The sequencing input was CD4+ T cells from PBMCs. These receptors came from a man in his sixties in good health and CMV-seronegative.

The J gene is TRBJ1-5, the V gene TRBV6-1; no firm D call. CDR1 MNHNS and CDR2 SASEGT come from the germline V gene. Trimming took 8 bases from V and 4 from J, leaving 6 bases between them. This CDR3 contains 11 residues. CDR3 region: CASGRNQPQHF. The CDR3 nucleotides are TGTGCCAGCGGGAGGAATCAGCCCCAGCATTTT.

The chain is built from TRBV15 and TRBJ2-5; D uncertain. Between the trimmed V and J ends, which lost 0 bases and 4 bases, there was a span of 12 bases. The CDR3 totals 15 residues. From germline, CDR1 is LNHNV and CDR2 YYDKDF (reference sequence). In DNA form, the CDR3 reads TGTGCCACCAGCAGAGATTCGGGCAGGCCAGAGACCCAGTACTTC. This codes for CATSRDSGRPETQYF.